This T cell receptor (beta chain) originates from a study of T cell repertoires in cytomegalovirus infection (dated by TCRdb to the late 2010s). Broadly, across the study: The peptide stimulations were aimed at well-studied HLA-B-restricted epitopes as well as recently identified HLA-C-restricted CMV epitopes, whose presentation resists viral immunomodulation. Donor HLA type was relevant to the analysis, because carriage of CMV infection together with the matching HLA type was indicated by public TCR beta signatures. Overall study results and their limits: In both this cohort and an independent roughly 400-donor cohort, the cumulative frequency of public TCR beta family members distinguished carriers of CMV infection plus the relevant HLA type. In the ex vivo response, HLA-C-restricted CMV-specific TCR beta clonotypes were dominant, and in two of eight donors the single most frequent clonotype came from this HLA-C-restricted group.

In this sample, this clonotype turned up a few times. Its binding antigen is unknown. Base qualities were left out, and no much larger clone turns up one base away. Trimming takes 5 bases off V and 0 bases off J; junction bases not matched to a gene: 15. CDR1 and CDR2, looked up from the germline V gene, are MNHNS and SASEGT. There are 19 amino acids in the CDR3, from cysteine to phenylalanine inclusive. Just CDR3 DNA is preserved here, 57 bases in frame from base 1. This specimen's treatment or condition label, interpreted: in vitro stimulation with specific CMV peptide epitopes to enrich CMV-specific T cells. TCRdb shows the sequencer as Illumina HiSeq 1500. Clones were called with MiXCR by TCRdb after fastp trimmed the public reads at Q25, and only in-frame beta chains were retained. Every entry covers one CDR3 protein and lists the most common genes and DNA from its rows. This sample lists hundreds of thousands of distinct CDR3 sequences; roughly 33% were detected once. The ten most abundant clones make up over 15% of the sample.

This TCR was recovered from a human donor in good health (CMV status not recorded). Some clones in this sample may be carry-over from other donors' samples. The specimen comprised cultured PBMCs, sampled from culture after CMV antigen stimulation. The sequence is built from TRBV6-1 and TRBJ1-5, and TRBD1 matches 8 of the central bases. The nucleotides read TGTGCCAGCAGTCCTCTCCAGGGGGCGGACTTTTATAGCAATCAGCCCCAGCATTTT. This is translated as CASSPLQGADFYSNQPQHF.